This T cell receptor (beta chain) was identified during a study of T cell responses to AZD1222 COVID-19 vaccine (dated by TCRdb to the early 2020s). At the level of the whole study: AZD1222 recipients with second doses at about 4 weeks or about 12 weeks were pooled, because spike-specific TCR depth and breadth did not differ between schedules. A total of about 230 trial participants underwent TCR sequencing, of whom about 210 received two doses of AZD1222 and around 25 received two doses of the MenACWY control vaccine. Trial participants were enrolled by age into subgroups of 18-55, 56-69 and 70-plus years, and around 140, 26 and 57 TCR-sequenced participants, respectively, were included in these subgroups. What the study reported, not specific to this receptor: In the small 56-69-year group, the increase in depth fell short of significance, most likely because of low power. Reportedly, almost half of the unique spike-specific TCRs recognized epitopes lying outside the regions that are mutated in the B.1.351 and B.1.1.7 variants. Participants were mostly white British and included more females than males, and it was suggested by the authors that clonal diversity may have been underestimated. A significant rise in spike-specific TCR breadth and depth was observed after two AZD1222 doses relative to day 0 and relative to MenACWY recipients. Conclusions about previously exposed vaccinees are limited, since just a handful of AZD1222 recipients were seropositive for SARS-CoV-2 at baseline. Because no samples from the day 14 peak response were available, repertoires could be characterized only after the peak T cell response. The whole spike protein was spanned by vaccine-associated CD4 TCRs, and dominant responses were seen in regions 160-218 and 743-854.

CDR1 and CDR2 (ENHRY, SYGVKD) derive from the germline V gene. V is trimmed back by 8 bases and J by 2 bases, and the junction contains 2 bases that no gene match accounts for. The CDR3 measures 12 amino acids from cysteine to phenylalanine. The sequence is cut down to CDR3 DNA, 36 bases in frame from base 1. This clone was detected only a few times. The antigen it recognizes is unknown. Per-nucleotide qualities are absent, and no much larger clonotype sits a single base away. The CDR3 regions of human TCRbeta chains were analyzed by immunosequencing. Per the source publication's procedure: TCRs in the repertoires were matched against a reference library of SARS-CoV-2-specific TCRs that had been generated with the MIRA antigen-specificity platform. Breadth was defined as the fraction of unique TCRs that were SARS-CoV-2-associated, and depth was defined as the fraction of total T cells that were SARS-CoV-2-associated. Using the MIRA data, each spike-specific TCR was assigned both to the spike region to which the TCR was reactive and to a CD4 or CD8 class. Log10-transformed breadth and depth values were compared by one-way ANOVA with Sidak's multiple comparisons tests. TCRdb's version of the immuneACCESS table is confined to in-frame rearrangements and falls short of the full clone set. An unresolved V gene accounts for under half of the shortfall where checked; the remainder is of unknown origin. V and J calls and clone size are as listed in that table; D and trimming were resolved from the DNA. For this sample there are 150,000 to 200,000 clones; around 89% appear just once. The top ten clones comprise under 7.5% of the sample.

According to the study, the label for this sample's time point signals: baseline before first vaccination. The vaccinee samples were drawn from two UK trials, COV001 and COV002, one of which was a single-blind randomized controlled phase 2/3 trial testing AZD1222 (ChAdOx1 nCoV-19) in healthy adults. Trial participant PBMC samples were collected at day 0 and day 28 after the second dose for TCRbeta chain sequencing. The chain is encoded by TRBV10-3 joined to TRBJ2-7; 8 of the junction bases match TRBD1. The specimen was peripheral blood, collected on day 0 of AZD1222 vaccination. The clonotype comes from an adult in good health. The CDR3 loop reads CAIGTGTYEQYF. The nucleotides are TGTGCCATCGGGACAGGAACCTACGAGCAGTACTTC.